This entry concerns a single TCR beta chain. Its target is not known. These data originate in a study of T cells in localized non-small cell lung cancer. Sequencing was performed with immunoSEQ multiplex PCR; in TCRdb, only in-frame clones are kept and a portion is missing. The repertoire holds 25,000 to 30,000 clones, approximately 86% seen once, with under 7% in the top ten. Findings and caveats of the study: Adjacent lung exhibited a median of approximately 50 among the 100 most abundant tumor clones. An association was observed between higher blood T cell density and longer overall survival.

The sample consisted of peripheral blood, taken before any cancer treatment. The sequence was obtained from an older male donor with stage I lung adenocarcinoma.

CDR3 amino acids: CATSRDSTGQYF. In DNA, the CDR3 is TGTGCCACCAGCAGAGATTCGACGGGGCAGTACTTC. The gene calls are TRBV15 and TRBJ2-7; no clear D gene. This CDR3 spans 12 amino acids. The germline V and J ends were trimmed by 0 bases and 9 bases, with 9 bases remaining between them. Germline CDR1 is LNHNV and CDR2 is YYDKDF (reference sequence).